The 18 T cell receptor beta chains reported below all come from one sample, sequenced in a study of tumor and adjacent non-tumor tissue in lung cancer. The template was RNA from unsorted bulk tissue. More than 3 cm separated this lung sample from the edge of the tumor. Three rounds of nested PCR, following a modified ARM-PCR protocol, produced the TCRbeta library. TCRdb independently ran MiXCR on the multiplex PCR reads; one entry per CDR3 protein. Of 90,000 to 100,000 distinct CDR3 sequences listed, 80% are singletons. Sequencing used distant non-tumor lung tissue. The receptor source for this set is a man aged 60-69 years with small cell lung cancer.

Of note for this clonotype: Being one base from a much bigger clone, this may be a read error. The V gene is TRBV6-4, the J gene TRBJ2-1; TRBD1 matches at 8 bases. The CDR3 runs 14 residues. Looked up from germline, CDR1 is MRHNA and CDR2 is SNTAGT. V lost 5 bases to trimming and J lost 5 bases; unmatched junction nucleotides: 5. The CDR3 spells CASSKGQENNEQFF. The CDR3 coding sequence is TGTGCCAGCAGTAAGGGACAGGAGAACAATGAGCAGTTCTTC.

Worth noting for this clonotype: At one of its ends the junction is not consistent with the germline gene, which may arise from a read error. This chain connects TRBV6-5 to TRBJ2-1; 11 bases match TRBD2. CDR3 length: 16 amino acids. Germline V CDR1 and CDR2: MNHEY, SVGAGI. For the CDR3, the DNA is TGTGCCAGCAGTTACTCGATCTGGGGACTAGCGGACAATGAGCAGTTC. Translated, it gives CASSYSIWGLADNEQF.

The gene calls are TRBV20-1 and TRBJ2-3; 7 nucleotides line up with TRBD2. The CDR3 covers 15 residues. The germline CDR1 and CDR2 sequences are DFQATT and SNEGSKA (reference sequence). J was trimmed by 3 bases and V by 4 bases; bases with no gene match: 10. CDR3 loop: CSATPAGRETDTQYF. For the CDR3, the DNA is TGCAGTGCTACCCCAGCGGGAAGGGAGACAGATACGCAGTATTTT.

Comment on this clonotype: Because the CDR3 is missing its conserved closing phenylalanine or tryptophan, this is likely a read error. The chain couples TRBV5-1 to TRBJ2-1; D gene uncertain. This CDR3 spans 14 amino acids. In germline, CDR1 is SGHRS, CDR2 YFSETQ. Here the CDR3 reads CASSLGGTADEQFL. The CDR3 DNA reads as TGCGCTAGCAGCTTGGGCGGTACCGCCGATGAGCAGTTCTTG.

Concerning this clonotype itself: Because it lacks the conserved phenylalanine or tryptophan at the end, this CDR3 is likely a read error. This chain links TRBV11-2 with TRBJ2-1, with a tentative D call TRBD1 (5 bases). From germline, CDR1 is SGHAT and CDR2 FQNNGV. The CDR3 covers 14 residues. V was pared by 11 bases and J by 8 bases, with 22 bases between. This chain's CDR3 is CAGQKRQGDDEQFL. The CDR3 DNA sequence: TGTGCCGGCCAGAAGCGCCAGGGCGACGATGAGCAGTTCTTG.

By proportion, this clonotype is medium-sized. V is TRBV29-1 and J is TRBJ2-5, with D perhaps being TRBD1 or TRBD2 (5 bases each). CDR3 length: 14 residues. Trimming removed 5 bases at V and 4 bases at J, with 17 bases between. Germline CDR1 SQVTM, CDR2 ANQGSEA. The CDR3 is CSVWGPGKGETQYF. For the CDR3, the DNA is TGCAGCGTTTGGGGACCCGGAAAGGGAGAGACCCAGTACTTC.

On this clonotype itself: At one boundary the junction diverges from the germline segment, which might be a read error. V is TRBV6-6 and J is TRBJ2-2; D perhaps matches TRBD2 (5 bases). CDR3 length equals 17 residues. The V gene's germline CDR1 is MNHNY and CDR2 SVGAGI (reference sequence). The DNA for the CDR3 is TGTGCCAGCAGTTCCTCTGCGGGTCCCGCGAACACCTGGGAGCTGTTTTTT. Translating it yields CASSSSAGPANTWELFF.

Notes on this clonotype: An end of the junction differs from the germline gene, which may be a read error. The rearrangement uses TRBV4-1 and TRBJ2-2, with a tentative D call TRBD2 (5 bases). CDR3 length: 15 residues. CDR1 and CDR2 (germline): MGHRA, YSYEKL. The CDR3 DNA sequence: TGCGCCAGCAGCCAATACGACATAAACACCGGGGAGCCGTTTTTT. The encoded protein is CASSQYDINTGEPFF.

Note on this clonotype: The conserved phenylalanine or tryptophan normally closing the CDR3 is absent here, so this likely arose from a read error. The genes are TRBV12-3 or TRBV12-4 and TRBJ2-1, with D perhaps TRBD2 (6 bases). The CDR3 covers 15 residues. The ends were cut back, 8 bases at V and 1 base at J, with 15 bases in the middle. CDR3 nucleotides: TGTGCCAGCTCCCCACGGGGGAATTCCTACAATGAGCAGTTCATC. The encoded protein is CASSPRGNSYNEQFI.

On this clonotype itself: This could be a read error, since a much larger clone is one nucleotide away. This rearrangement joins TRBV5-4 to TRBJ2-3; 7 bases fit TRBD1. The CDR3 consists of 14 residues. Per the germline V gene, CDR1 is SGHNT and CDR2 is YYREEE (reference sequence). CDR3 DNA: TGTGCCTGCAGCTTAGACAGGGCAGCAGGTACGCAGTATTTT. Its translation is CACSLDRAAGTQYF.

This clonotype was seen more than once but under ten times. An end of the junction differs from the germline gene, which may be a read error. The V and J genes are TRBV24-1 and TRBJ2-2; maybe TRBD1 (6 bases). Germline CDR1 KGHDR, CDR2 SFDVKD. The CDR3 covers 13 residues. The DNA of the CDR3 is TGTGCCTCCAGGGGAACTGGCACCGGGGAGCTGTTTTTT. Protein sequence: CASRGTGTGELFF.

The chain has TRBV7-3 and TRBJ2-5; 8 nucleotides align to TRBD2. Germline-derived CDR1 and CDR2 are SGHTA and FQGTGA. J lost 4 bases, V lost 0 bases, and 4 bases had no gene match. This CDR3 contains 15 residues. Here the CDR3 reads CASSLTGLAGETQYF. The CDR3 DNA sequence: TGTGCCAGCAGCTTAACTGGGCTAGCGGGAGAGACCCAGTACTTC.

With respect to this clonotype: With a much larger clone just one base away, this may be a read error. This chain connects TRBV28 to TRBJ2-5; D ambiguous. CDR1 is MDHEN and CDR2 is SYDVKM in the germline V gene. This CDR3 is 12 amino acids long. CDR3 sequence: CPSSRAKETQYF. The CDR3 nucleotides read TGTCCCAGCAGTAGGGCTAAAGAGACCCAGTACTTC.

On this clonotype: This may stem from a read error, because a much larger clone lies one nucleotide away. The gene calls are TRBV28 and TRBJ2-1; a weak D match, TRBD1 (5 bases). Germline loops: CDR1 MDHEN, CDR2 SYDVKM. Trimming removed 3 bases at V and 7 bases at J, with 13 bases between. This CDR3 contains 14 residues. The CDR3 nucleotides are TGTGCCAGCAGTTTTTTTAGGGGATGGAATGAGCAGTTCTTC. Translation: CASSFFRGWNEQFF.

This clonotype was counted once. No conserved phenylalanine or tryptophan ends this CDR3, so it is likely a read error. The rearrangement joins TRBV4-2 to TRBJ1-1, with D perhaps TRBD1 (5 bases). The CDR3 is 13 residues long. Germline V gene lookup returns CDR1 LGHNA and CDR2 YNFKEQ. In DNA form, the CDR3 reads TGTGTCAGCAGCCAAGGGGACGCGGCTGAAGCTTTCATT. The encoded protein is CVSSQGDAAEAFI.

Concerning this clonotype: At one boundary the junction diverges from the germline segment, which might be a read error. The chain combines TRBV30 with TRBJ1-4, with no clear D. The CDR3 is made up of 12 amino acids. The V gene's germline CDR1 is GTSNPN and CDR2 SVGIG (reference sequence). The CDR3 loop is CAWTETNEKLFF. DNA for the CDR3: TGTGCATGGACCGAGACTAATGAAAAACTGTTTTTT. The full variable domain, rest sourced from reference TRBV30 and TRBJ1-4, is SQTIHQWPATLVQPVGSPLSLECTVEGTSNPNLYWYRQAAGRGLQLLFYSVGIGQISSEVPQNLSASRPQDRQFILSSKKLLLSDSGFYLCAWTETNEKLFFGSGTQLSVL.

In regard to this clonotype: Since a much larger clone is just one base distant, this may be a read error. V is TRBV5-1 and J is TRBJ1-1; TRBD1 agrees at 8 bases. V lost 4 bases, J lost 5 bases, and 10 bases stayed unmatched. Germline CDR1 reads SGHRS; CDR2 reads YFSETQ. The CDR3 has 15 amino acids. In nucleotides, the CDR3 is TGCGCCAGCAGCCAAGCTCAGGGGGCGCAAACTGAAGCTTTCTTT. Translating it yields CASSQAQGAQTEAFF. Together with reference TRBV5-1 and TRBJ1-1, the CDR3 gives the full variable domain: KAGVTQTPRYLIKTRGQQVTLSCSPISGHRSVSWYQQTPGQGLQFLFEYFSETQRNKGNFPGRFSGRQFSNSRSEMNVSTLELGDSALYLCASSQAQGAQTEAFFGQGTRLTVV.

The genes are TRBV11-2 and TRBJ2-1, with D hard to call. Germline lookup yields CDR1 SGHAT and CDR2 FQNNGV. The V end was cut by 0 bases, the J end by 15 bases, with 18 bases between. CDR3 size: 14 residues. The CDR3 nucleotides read TGTGCCAGCAGCTTAGAGGCAGTGTTGGTTAAGCGGTTCTTC. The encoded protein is CASSLEAVLVKRFF.